The 15 T cell receptor beta chains below all came from one sample that was sequenced in a study of OX40 agonist ivuxolimab in advanced cancers. Some clones are missing from TCRdb's copy, which holds only in-frame ones; the method was immunoSEQ multiplex PCR. Seen here are 13,000 to 15,000 clones, about 76% observed once, and the top ten hold 16%. The specimen was CD4+ or CD8+ T cells sorted from blood, collected in a trial of the OX40 agonist ivuxolimab. These TCRs come from an adult with an advanced solid tumor such as melanoma, head and neck, liver or kidney cancer.

The chain couples TRBV5-1 to TRBJ2-3, with 12 positions matching TRBD2. This CDR3 has 16 residues. Germline values: CDR1 SGHRS, CDR2 YFSETQ. Unmatched junction bases numbered 4, after V lost 0 bases and J lost 5 bases. The CDR3 sequence is CASSLASGGALDTQYF. The CDR3 DNA reads TGCGCCAGCAGCTTGGCTAGCGGGGGGGCTTTAGATACGCAGTATTTT. Together with reference TRBV5-1 and TRBJ2-3, the CDR3 gives the full variable domain: KAGVTQTPRYLIKTRGQQVTLSCSPISGHRSVSWYQQTPGQGLQFLFEYFSETQRNKGNFPGRFSGRQFSNSRSEMNVSTLELGDSALYLCASSLASGGALDTQYFGPGTRLTVL.

The chain couples TRBV12-5 to TRBJ2-1; unclear D gene. CDR3 length equals 11 residues. Looked up from germline, CDR1 is LGHNT and CDR2 is FRNRAP. Trimming left V 1 base short and J 9 bases short, with 4 bases between. CDR3 amino acids: CASGLGSEQFF. The CDR3 bases are TGTGCTAGTGGTTTGGGGAGTGAGCAGTTCTTC.

This chain joins TRBV6-6 and TRBJ2-5; D possibly corresponds to TRBD2 (7 bases). This CDR3 spans 15 amino acids. Germline CDR1 is MNHNY and CDR2 is SVGAGI (reference sequence). V was trimmed by 0 bases and J by 11 bases, leaving 19 bases between them. The CDR3 spells CASSYSGGELEEQYF. CDR3 bases: TGTGCCAGCAGTTACTCAGGGGGGGAACTTGAGGAGCAGTACTTC.

The chain is built from TRBV9 and TRBJ1-6; the match to TRBD1 covers 9 bases. The CDR3 sequence is 15 residues long. V dropped 3 bases and J dropped 5; count of bases not matched to a gene: 3. CDR1 and CDR2 from the germline V gene are SGDLS and YYNGEE. The CDR3 DNA reads as TGTGCCAGCAGCGGGTGGACAGGGGATAATTCACCCCTCCACTTT. This codes for CASSGWTGDNSPLHF. The variable domain in full, completed from reference TRBV9 and TRBJ1-6, reads DSGVTQTPKHLITATGQRVTLRCSPRSGDLSVYWYQQSLDQGLQFLIQYYNGEERAKGNILERFSAQQFPDLHSELNLSSLELGDSALYFCASSGWTGDNSPLHFGNGTRLTVT.

This chain connects TRBV9 to TRBJ2-5; no firm D call. The germline V and J ends were trimmed by 4 bases and 4 bases, with 8 bases remaining between them. The CDR3 sequence is 12 residues long. Germline V gives CDR1 SGDLS, CDR2 YYNGEE. The CDR3 sequence is CASSSDGETQYF. In nucleotides, the CDR3 is TGTGCCAGCAGCTCAGACGGAGAGACCCAGTACTTC.

In this sample, this clone turned up once. The V call is TRBV9, the J call TRBJ1-5, with a weak D call TRBD1 (5 bases). Trimming removed 0 bases at V and 5 bases at J, with 12 bases between. Germline values: CDR1 SGDLS, CDR2 YYNGEE. The CDR3 covers 15 residues. The CDR3 sequence is CASSVDSRADQPQHF. For the CDR3, the DNA is TGTGCCAGCAGCGTAGATTCCAGGGCTGATCAGCCCCAGCATTTT. The complete variable domain, with remaining parts taken from reference TRBV9 and TRBJ1-5, reads DSGVTQTPKHLITATGQRVTLRCSPRSGDLSVYWYQQSLDQGLQFLIQYYNGEERAKGNILERFSAQQFPDLHSELNLSSLELGDSALYFCASSVDSRADQPQHFGDGTRLSIL.

DNA of the CDR3: TGCGCCAGCAGCCAAGATCTCATTGGTTCCTACAATGAGCAGTTCTTC. This translates into CASSQDLIGSYNEQFF. This chain connects TRBV4-3 to TRBJ2-1; unclear D gene. The germline V and J ends were trimmed by 0 bases and 1 base, with 10 bases remaining between them. The CDR3 contains 16 residues. Germline loops: CDR1 LGHNA, CDR2 YSLEER.

The genes are TRBV9 and TRBJ2-3, with 8 bases matching TRBD2. This CDR3 spans 18 amino acids. V lost 0 bases to trimming and J lost 4 bases; unmatched junction nucleotides: 13. The V gene's germline CDR1 is SGDLS and CDR2 YYNGEE. The CDR3 here is CASSVAGGSQGFPDTQYF. For the CDR3, the DNA is TGTGCCAGCAGCGTAGCGGGGGGGTCCCAGGGGTTCCCAGATACGCAGTATTTT.

This chain uses TRBV5-6 with TRBJ2-1; TRBD2 aligns across 11 bases. V gave up 4 bases and J gave up 10 bases; unmatched junction bases: 7. The germline CDR1 and CDR2 sequences are SGHDT and YYEEEE. The CDR3 runs 14 residues. CDR3 in amino acids: CASSPGTSGREQFF. The CDR3 region has the DNA TGTGCCAGCAGCCCTGGGACTAGCGGCCGAGAGCAGTTCTTC.

The chain is built from TRBV4-3 and TRBJ2-4; no reliable D call. Trimming removed 0 bases at V and 1 base at J, with 10 bases between. CDR1 and CDR2 from the germline V gene are LGHNA and YSLEER. The CDR3 runs to 16 residues. CDR3 nucleotide sequence: TGCGCCAGCAGCCAAGATTGGCCCGGGGCCAAAAACATTCAGTACTTC. Translation gives CASSQDWPGAKNIQYF.

This clone was recorded a few times. The genes are TRBV9 and TRBJ2-1, with D unclear. The CDR3 loop spans 14 amino acids. In germline, CDR1 is SGDLS, CDR2 YYNGEE. The V gene lost 0 bases and the J gene lost 5 bases, with 9 bases spanning the gap. CDR3 coding DNA: TGTGCCAGCAGCGTAGGTCAGTCACACAATGAGCAGTTCTTC. Residues: CASSVGQSHNEQFF.

This chain uses TRBV5-6 with TRBJ1-1; no clear D. The CDR3 spans 16 residues. Deletions cut 0 bases from V and 1 base from J, with 13 bases between. Germline V CDR1 and CDR2: SGHDT, YYEEEE. The CDR3 DNA follows: TGTGCCAGCAGCTTGGTTCGTCAGGTGCCGAACACTGAAGCTTTCTTT. The encoded protein is CASSLVRQVPNTEAFF.

In this sample, this clone is medium-sized. The chain recombines TRBV2 with TRBJ2-1, with TRBD2 matching 9 bases. CDR3 length equals 18 residues. Unmatched junction bases numbered 9, after V lost 3 bases and J lost 0 bases. CDR1 is SNHLY, CDR2 FYNNEI, per germline. The CDR3 is CASSEVSGGTSSYNEQFF. Here the CDR3 DNA reads TGTGCCAGCAGTGAGGTTAGCGGGGGAACAAGCTCCTACAATGAGCAGTTCTTC.

Points on this clone: Germline and junction disagree at one end, which may indicate a read error. The chain is built from TRBV6-4 and TRBJ1-1, with a tentative D call TRBD1 (6 bases). Germline assignment: CDR1 MRHNA and CDR2 SNTAGT. The CDR3 consists of 13 residues. CDR3 in DNA: TGTGCCAGCTCCGAGGGGGACCGAGCTGAGACGATCTTT. The encoded protein is CASSEGDRAETIF.

This clone was observed a handful of times. Given the absence of the conserved phenylalanine or tryptophan at the CDR3 end, a read error is likely. No DNA is shown, since the ends of the CDR3 on it are uncertain; the CDR3 is the one TCRdb lists. The chain has TRBV3-2 and TRBJ2-7. TRBV3-2 is a pseudogene. The CDR3 numbers 9 amino acids, ends counted. The CDR3 spells CASSPLGDP.